This is a list of T cell receptor beta chains from one sample in a study of T cells expressing NK-cell markers. TCRdb re-called the 5' RACE reads; one entry per CDR3 protein, DNA not given. This sample's clone table lists 550,000 to 600,000 distinct CDR3 sequences. What was sequenced was blood T cells: a sorted CD56 or NKG2C T cell subset, CD4+ or CD8+ T cells, or bulk PBMC T cells (not recorded which). Receptor source: a man between 18 and 35 years old in good health. Both conserved end residues are part of each CDR3. Each record gives: V gene, J gene, CDR3 length, CDR3 protein.

TRBV6-4,TRBJ2-7,15,CASSDPGTLPTEQYF
TRBV18,TRBJ2-4,15,CASSQTELAKNIQYF
TRBV19,TRBJ2-1,15,CASSSEWGPYNEQFF
TRBV30,TRBJ1-2,14,CAWSVKGSPYGYTF
TRBV4-1,TRBJ2-1,11,CASSQEGDQFF
TRBV27,TRBJ2-7,15,CASSSMDRGLYEQYF
TRBV7-2,TRBJ2-7,16,CASSPTTGDPSYEQYF
TRBV5-5,TRBJ2-7,14,CASVSGGGPYEQYF
TRBV10-3,TRBJ2-5,15,CAIRDGGYEQGTQYF
TRBV28,TRBJ2-2,17,CASSQIPGTGWTGELFF
TRBV12-3/TRBV12-4,TRBJ1-1,16,CASSFPIGATNTEAFF
TRBV29-1,TRBJ1-2,12,CSVGQGAVGYTF
TRBV7-2,TRBJ1-6,14,CASSDRAGNSPLHF
TRBV7-7,TRBJ2-5,16,CASSQGLATGQETQYF
TRBV15,TRBJ2-2,16,CATSRGGLAGTGELFF
TRBV30,TRBJ2-1,12,CAWRLGGNEQFF
TRBV7-8,TRBJ2-1,17,CASSSRSGGRNYNEQFF
TRBV20-1,TRBJ2-2,15,CSARDRQTKIGELFF
TRBV5-1,TRBJ2-2,16,CASSLAAGTDGRVLFF
TRBV4-3,TRBJ2-1,17,CASSQARGQLFYNEQFF
TRBV3-1,TRBJ1-1,15,CASSPQGLLNTEAFF
TRBV28,TRBJ2-7,12,CASSLVSGEQYF
TRBV27,TRBJ2-5,15,CASSERSGVGETQYF
TRBV18,TRBJ2-7,17,CASSPRGMSGPTYEQYF
TRBV5-1,TRBJ2-3,13,CASKEVSTDTQYF
TRBV5-1,TRBJ2-1,16,CASSLLLAGGPHEQFF
TRBV6-1,TRBJ1-1,13,CASRDRGDTEAFF
TRBV5-1,TRBJ2-1,12,CASFRTVHEQFF
TRBV7-8,TRBJ1-6,17,CASSLVTSGGRNSPLHF
TRBV4-2,TRBJ2-7,18,CASSQGRRQGISYYEQYF
TRBV28,TRBJ2-6,13,CASGTGGEHVLTF
TRBV28,TRBJ2-2,14,CASSLGLSPGELFF
TRBV5-1,TRBJ2-1,17,CASSLVGTSGAYNEQFF
TRBV7-9,TRBJ2-7,16,CASSLVGLADSYEQYF
TRBV12-3/TRBV12-4,TRBJ1-2,12,CASSFSNYGYTF
TRBV6-5,TRBJ2-1,14,CASSLTTDSNEQFF
TRBV7-8,TRBJ2-1,16,CASSLSLVASYNEQFF
TRBV7-2,TRBJ2-1,14,CASSLSLDGGEQFF
TRBV12-3/TRBV12-4,TRBJ1-1,14,CASSFRGMNTEAFF
TRBV29-1,TRBJ2-5,14,CSVEMGQVLETQYF
TRBV3-1,TRBJ2-7,14,CASSLAGAFYEQYF
TRBV5-1,TRBJ2-3,14,CASKGRKTTDTQYF
TRBV6-5,TRBJ2-3,15,CASSRDRVYTDTQYF
TRBV20-1,TRBJ1-2,12,CSARDYLRGYTF
TRBV12-3/TRBV12-4,TRBJ2-1,13,CASSNRQYNEQFF